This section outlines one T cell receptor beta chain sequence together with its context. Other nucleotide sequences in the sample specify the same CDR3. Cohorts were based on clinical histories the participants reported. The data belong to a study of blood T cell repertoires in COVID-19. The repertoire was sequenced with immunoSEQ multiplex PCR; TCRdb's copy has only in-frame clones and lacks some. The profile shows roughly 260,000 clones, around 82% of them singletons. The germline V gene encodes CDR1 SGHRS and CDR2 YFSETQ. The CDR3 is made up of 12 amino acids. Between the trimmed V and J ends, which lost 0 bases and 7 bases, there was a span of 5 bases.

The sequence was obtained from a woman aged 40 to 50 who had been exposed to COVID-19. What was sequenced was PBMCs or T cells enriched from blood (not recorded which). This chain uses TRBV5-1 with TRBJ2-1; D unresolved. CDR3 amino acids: CASSLVLNEQFF. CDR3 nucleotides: TGCGCCAGCAGCTTGGTCCTAAATGAGCAGTTCTTC.